Listed below are T cell receptor beta chains from one sample, sequenced in a study of vaccination effects on CD4 cells after COVID-19. Their cognate antigens are unknown. TCRdb's copy holds only in-frame clones and misses some; the assay was immunoSEQ multiplex PCR. The repertoire holds approximately 44,000 clones, with roughly 70% as singletons. The material sequenced was CD4+ T cells from PBMCs cultured with HCoV-OC43 spike peptides, taken before COVID-19 vaccination. The receptors derive from a human donor who received a COVID-19 vaccine. Each CDR3 is given without its conserved first and last residue. The order of the fields is V gene, clone size, D gene, J gene, CDR3 protein. The D gene is left open where the match is weak. Clone size is not always given. Where it is, it says once, few, many or a class for expanded clones.

v_call: TRBV7-3; clone_size: .; d_call: .; j_call: TRBJ1-1; cdr3_aa: ASSLIRTGRTEAF
v_call: TRBV5-4; clone_size: .; d_call: TRBD2; j_call: TRBJ2-2; cdr3_aa: ASSQTITSAGTGELF
v_call: TRBV12-3/TRBV12-4; clone_size: few; d_call: TRBD1; j_call: TRBJ1-1; cdr3_aa: ASSPQGVAF
v_call: TRBV6-2/TRBV6-3; clone_size: .; d_call: .; j_call: TRBJ2-7; cdr3_aa: ASSNAYEQY
v_call: TRBV5-5; clone_size: once; d_call: .; j_call: TRBJ2-5; cdr3_aa: ASSLPPETQY
v_call: TRBV2; clone_size: .; d_call: TRBD2; j_call: TRBJ2-7; cdr3_aa: ASRGPGREGPYEQY
v_call: TRBV30; clone_size: few; d_call: .; j_call: TRBJ1-5; cdr3_aa: AWSVWDQPQH
v_call: TRBV19; clone_size: .; d_call: .; j_call: TRBJ1-2; cdr3_aa: ASSIGFQGSYT
v_call: TRBV15; clone_size: .; d_call: .; j_call: TRBJ2-3; cdr3_aa: ATNRGGGSTDTQY
v_call: TRBV6-2/TRBV6-3; clone_size: few; d_call: TRBD2; j_call: TRBJ2-3; cdr3_aa: ASSLAGGTDTQY
v_call: TRBV18; clone_size: few; d_call: .; j_call: TRBJ1-3; cdr3_aa: ASSLTGDTGNTIY
v_call: TRBV29-1; clone_size: .; d_call: TRBD1; j_call: TRBJ1-2; cdr3_aa: SVTGTEANYGYT
v_call: TRBV7-9; clone_size: .; d_call: .; j_call: TRBJ1-1; cdr3_aa: ASGQSYTEAF
v_call: TRBV4-3; clone_size: .; d_call: TRBD1; j_call: TRBJ2-5; cdr3_aa: ASSQGRRRGRRQETQY
v_call: TRBV7-9; clone_size: .; d_call: .; j_call: TRBJ2-3; cdr3_aa: ASSLGLVVAGTQY
v_call: TRBV10-3; clone_size: .; d_call: TRBD1; j_call: TRBJ1-1; cdr3_aa: ASDRGRNTEAF
v_call: TRBV12-3/TRBV12-4; clone_size: .; d_call: .; j_call: TRBJ2-5; cdr3_aa: ASSFLETQY
v_call: TRBV14; clone_size: .; d_call: .; j_call: TRBJ1-1; cdr3_aa: ASSQGAGRLNTEAF
v_call: TRBV3-1/TRBV3-2; clone_size: .; d_call: TRBD2; j_call: TRBJ2-7; cdr3_aa: ASSPSELAAGEQY
v_call: TRBV15; clone_size: .; d_call: .; j_call: TRBJ1-2; cdr3_aa: ATSRDGDGYT
v_call: TRBV30; clone_size: .; d_call: TRBD1; j_call: TRBJ1-1; cdr3_aa: AWIPGQSRFNTEAF
v_call: TRBV7-9; clone_size: .; d_call: TRBD1; j_call: TRBJ1-6; cdr3_aa: ASTLHRDRGNSPLH
v_call: TRBV7-9; clone_size: .; d_call: TRBD2; j_call: TRBJ2-3; cdr3_aa: ASSQTSGGTDTQY
v_call: TRBV5-1; clone_size: .; d_call: TRBD2; j_call: TRBJ2-3; cdr3_aa: ASSLARTSGRAGNTQY
v_call: TRBV30; clone_size: few; d_call: .; j_call: TRBJ1-5; cdr3_aa: AWSVGNQPQH
v_call: TRBV6-2/TRBV6-3; clone_size: .; d_call: TRBD2; j_call: TRBJ2-1; cdr3_aa: ASSYGTREQF
v_call: TRBV2; clone_size: once; d_call: .; j_call: TRBJ2-2; cdr3_aa: ASGGTGKVGELF
v_call: TRBV7-2; clone_size: .; d_call: .; j_call: TRBJ1-2; cdr3_aa: ASSLDRRYGYT
v_call: TRBV12-5; clone_size: .; d_call: .; j_call: TRBJ2-7; cdr3_aa: ASGSRSEGDEQY
v_call: TRBV25-1; clone_size: .; d_call: TRBD1; j_call: TRBJ1-2; cdr3_aa: ASSQGGNYGYT
v_call: TRBV3-1/TRBV3-2; clone_size: .; d_call: TRBD1; j_call: TRBJ1-1; cdr3_aa: ASSNTGGAEAF
v_call: TRBV28; clone_size: .; d_call: TRBD2; j_call: TRBJ2-3; cdr3_aa: ASSRGLASYTDTQY
v_call: TRBV25-1; clone_size: .; d_call: .; j_call: TRBJ1-1; cdr3_aa: ASSEYGQNTEAF
v_call: TRBV4-1; clone_size: .; d_call: TRBD2; j_call: TRBJ2-1; cdr3_aa: ASSQDRTSGGAGEQF
v_call: TRBV11-2; clone_size: .; d_call: .; j_call: TRBJ2-7; cdr3_aa: ASSLLQSYEQY
v_call: TRBV5-1; clone_size: .; d_call: TRBD2; j_call: TRBJ2-1; cdr3_aa: ASSVGLAGGQGEQF
v_call: TRBV4-3; clone_size: .; d_call: TRBD1; j_call: TRBJ1-1; cdr3_aa: ASSQGDRGTEAF
v_call: TRBV6-5; clone_size: medium-sized; d_call: TRBD2; j_call: TRBJ2-5; cdr3_aa: ASSLLAGGKETQY
v_call: TRBV5-4; clone_size: few; d_call: TRBD1; j_call: TRBJ1-6; cdr3_aa: ASSLGQGSSPLH